These T cell receptor beta chains were read from a single sample in a study of blood T cell repertoires in COVID-19. The method was immunoSEQ multiplex PCR; TCRdb's version includes in-frame clones alone and lacks a portion of them. The sample yields under 150,000 clones, 83% seen once. The sample consisted of PBMCs or T cells enriched from blood (not recorded which). The receptors derive from a man aged 25 to 45 who had recovered from COVID-19. Each CDR3 is given with its conserved first and last residue. Fields, in order: clone size, V gene, D gene, J gene, CDR3 DNA, CDR3 protein. The D gene is left open where the match is weak. Some rows have no size entry. The others give once, few or many, or a class for an expanded clone.

abundance: NA; v_gene: TRBV29-1; d_gene: NA; j_gene: TRBJ1-1; CDR3nt: TGCAGCGTTGTCGGGGGCACTGAAGCTTTCTTT; CDR3aa: CSVVGGTEAFF
abundance: NA; v_gene: TRBV5-4; d_gene: NA; j_gene: TRBJ1-5; CDR3nt: TGTGCCAGCAGCCCCACGGGGGGCCAGCCCCAGCATTTT; CDR3aa: CASSPTGGQPQHF
abundance: NA; v_gene: TRBV11-3; d_gene: NA; j_gene: TRBJ2-3; CDR3nt: TGTGCCAGCAGCTTTGGGGGGGCCGCAGATACGCAGTATTTT; CDR3aa: CASSFGGAADTQYF
abundance: NA; v_gene: TRBV3-1/TRBV3-2; d_gene: NA; j_gene: TRBJ2-5; CDR3nt: TGTGCCAGCAGCCAAGCCCCCATACAGGGACCCGGGGAGACCCAGTACTTC; CDR3aa: CASSQAPIQGPGETQYF
abundance: NA; v_gene: TRBV12-5; d_gene: TRBD1; j_gene: TRBJ2-5; CDR3nt: TGTGCTAGTGGTCCGGGACAGGGGGGCCAAGAGACCCAGTACTTC; CDR3aa: CASGPGQGGQETQYF
abundance: once; v_gene: TRBV6-5; d_gene: NA; j_gene: TRBJ1-2; CDR3nt: TGTGCCAGCAGAACCGGGAAAGGTCATGGCTACACCTTC; CDR3aa: CASRTGKGHGYTF
abundance: NA; v_gene: TRBV12-3/TRBV12-4; d_gene: NA; j_gene: TRBJ1-5; CDR3nt: TGTGCCAGCAGTTCGGGTTTTCAGCCCCAGCATTTT; CDR3aa: CASSSGFQPQHF
abundance: NA; v_gene: TRBV7-2; d_gene: NA; j_gene: TRBJ2-1; CDR3nt: TGTGCCAGCAGCCTTACATCGTCCCAGTCCTCCTACAATGAGCAGTTCTTC; CDR3aa: CASSLTSSQSSYNEQFF
abundance: NA; v_gene: TRBV7-9; d_gene: TRBD1; j_gene: TRBJ1-4; CDR3nt: TGTGCCAGCTCCGGGACAGCTAACGGGAAACTGTTTTTT; CDR3aa: CASSGTANGKLFF
abundance: NA; v_gene: TRBV6-4; d_gene: TRBD1; j_gene: TRBJ2-2; CDR3nt: TGTGCCAGCAGTGAGTACACAGGGGGCATATCCGGGGAGCTGTTTTTT; CDR3aa: CASSEYTGGISGELFF
abundance: NA; v_gene: TRBV27; d_gene: NA; j_gene: TRBJ2-1; CDR3nt: TGTGCCAGCAGTTCCCTCTACAATGAGCAGTTCTTC; CDR3aa: CASSSLYNEQFF
abundance: NA; v_gene: TRBV4-1; d_gene: TRBD1; j_gene: TRBJ1-2; CDR3nt: TGCGCCAGCAGGGACGACAGGGACGGCTACACCTTC; CDR3aa: CASRDDRDGYTF
abundance: once; v_gene: TRBV27; d_gene: NA; j_gene: TRBJ1-1; CDR3nt: TGTGCCAGCACCCCTCGCCAGATGAACACTGAAGCTTTCTTT; CDR3aa: CASTPRQMNTEAFF
abundance: NA; v_gene: TRBV4-1; d_gene: TRBD1; j_gene: TRBJ2-5; CDR3nt: TGCGCCAGCAGCCCTGCTGGGACAGGGATCTGGGAGACCCAGTACTTC; CDR3aa: CASSPAGTGIWETQYF
abundance: once; v_gene: TRBV2; d_gene: NA; j_gene: TRBJ2-3; CDR3nt: TGTGCCAGCAGTCCGCTCGCGGGGCCCACAGATACGCAGTATTTT; CDR3aa: CASSPLAGPTDTQYF
abundance: NA; v_gene: TRBV5-1; d_gene: TRBD1; j_gene: TRBJ2-3; CDR3nt: TGCGCCAGCAGCGCGGGGGACAGGGGTTGGACAGATACGCAGTATTTT; CDR3aa: CASSAGDRGWTDTQYF
abundance: NA; v_gene: TRBV7-9; d_gene: TRBD2; j_gene: TRBJ2-1; CDR3nt: TGTGCCAGCAGCTTAGCCGCGGGAGTAGGGGAGCAGTTCTTC; CDR3aa: CASSLAAGVGEQFF
abundance: NA; v_gene: TRBV7-2; d_gene: TRBD2; j_gene: TRBJ2-3; CDR3nt: TGTGCCAGCAGCTCCCATATTACTAGCGGGCCAGTGTCAAATACGCAGTATTTT; CDR3aa: CASSSHITSGPVSNTQYF
abundance: NA; v_gene: TRBV6-5; d_gene: TRBD1; j_gene: TRBJ2-3; CDR3nt: TGTGCCAGCAGTTACTCGAAGACAGGGCCAGATACGCAGTATTTT; CDR3aa: CASSYSKTGPDTQYF
abundance: NA; v_gene: TRBV18; d_gene: TRBD1; j_gene: TRBJ2-5; CDR3nt: TGTGCCAGCTCACTAGCCTTGGACAGGGCTGTGGAGACCCAGTACTTC; CDR3aa: CASSLALDRAVETQYF
abundance: NA; v_gene: TRBV19; d_gene: NA; j_gene: TRBJ2-3; CDR3nt: TGTGCCAGTAGTATTGTATGGACTAGCACAGATACGCAGTATTTT; CDR3aa: CASSIVWTSTDTQYF
abundance: NA; v_gene: TRBV27; d_gene: TRBD2; j_gene: TRBJ2-1; CDR3nt: TGTGCCAGCAGGACTAGCGGGAGCCTCCCCTACAATGAGCAGTTCTTC; CDR3aa: CASRTSGSLPYNEQFF
abundance: NA; v_gene: TRBV11-2; d_gene: TRBD1; j_gene: TRBJ1-3; CDR3nt: TGTGCCAGCAGCTTGGGGCCAGGGGGACTTGGAAACACCATATATTTT; CDR3aa: CASSLGPGGLGNTIYF
abundance: NA; v_gene: TRBV5-4; d_gene: NA; j_gene: TRBJ2-3; CDR3nt: TGTGCCAGCAGCTTGTCGGGTGGAGATACGCAGTATTTT; CDR3aa: CASSLSGGDTQYF
abundance: NA; v_gene: TRBV7-9; d_gene: NA; j_gene: TRBJ1-2; CDR3nt: TGTGCCAGCAGCTTAGTAGCCGCAGGGTACGTCCGTCCATATGGCTACACCTTC; CDR3aa: CASSLVAAGYVRPYGYTF
abundance: NA; v_gene: TRBV3-1/TRBV3-2; d_gene: TRBD1; j_gene: TRBJ1-1; CDR3nt: TGTGCCAGCAGCCGAAGAGGGGGCGGAAACACTGAAGCTTTCTTT; CDR3aa: CASSRRGGGNTEAFF
abundance: NA; v_gene: TRBV12-3/TRBV12-4; d_gene: NA; j_gene: TRBJ2-3; CDR3nt: TGTGCCAGCAGTTTTGGCCGGGGAGGTACGCAGTATTTT; CDR3aa: CASSFGRGGTQYF
abundance: NA; v_gene: TRBV4-1; d_gene: NA; j_gene: TRBJ2-1; CDR3nt: TGCGCCAGCAGCCAAGAACCGGGCTACAATGAGCAGTTCTTC; CDR3aa: CASSQEPGYNEQFF
abundance: NA; v_gene: TRBV10-1; d_gene: NA; j_gene: TRBJ2-7; CDR3nt: TGCGCCAGCAGTGAGGGGACAACCTACGAGCAGTACTTC; CDR3aa: CASSEGTTYEQYF
abundance: NA; v_gene: TRBV6-1; d_gene: NA; j_gene: TRBJ1-3; CDR3nt: TGTGCCAGCAGTGAAAGGGGGGGAGGCTCTGGAAACACCATATATTTT; CDR3aa: CASSERGGGSGNTIYF
abundance: NA; v_gene: TRBV5-6; d_gene: NA; j_gene: TRBJ1-3; CDR3nt: TGTGCCAGCAGATACACGCGGGGCACTGGAAACACCATATATTTT; CDR3aa: CASRYTRGTGNTIYF
abundance: NA; v_gene: TRBV15; d_gene: NA; j_gene: TRBJ2-5; CDR3nt: TGTGCCACCGCGTTAAACGGTGAGACCCAGTACTTC; CDR3aa: CATALNGETQYF
abundance: NA; v_gene: TRBV9; d_gene: NA; j_gene: TRBJ2-1; CDR3nt: TGTGCCAGCAGCGTAGATACTATCTCCTACAATGAGCAGTTCTTC; CDR3aa: CASSVDTISYNEQFF
abundance: NA; v_gene: TRBV19; d_gene: NA; j_gene: TRBJ1-1; CDR3nt: TGTGCCAGCGAAAAACAGGGTCTAGCTTTCTTT; CDR3aa: CASEKQGLAFF
abundance: NA; v_gene: TRBV27; d_gene: TRBD2; j_gene: TRBJ2-6; CDR3nt: TGTGCCAGCATGGGACTAGCGGGAGGGCCACTTACTGGGGCCAACGTCCTGACTTTC; CDR3aa: CASMGLAGGPLTGANVLTF
abundance: NA; v_gene: TRBV13; d_gene: NA; j_gene: TRBJ1-2; CDR3nt: TGTGCCAGCAGCCCTCCGGGGGGCAACTATGGCTACACCTTC; CDR3aa: CASSPPGGNYGYTF
abundance: once; v_gene: TRBV6-4; d_gene: NA; j_gene: TRBJ2-3; CDR3nt: TGTGCCAGCAGTGAATCCAGACTCACAGATACGCAGTATTTT; CDR3aa: CASSESRLTDTQYF
abundance: NA; v_gene: TRBV18; d_gene: NA; j_gene: TRBJ2-7; CDR3nt: TGTGCCAGCTCAAGAGAAAGGACAGCAACCTACGAGCAGTACTTC; CDR3aa: CASSRERTATYEQYF
abundance: NA; v_gene: TRBV16; d_gene: NA; j_gene: TRBJ1-6; CDR3nt: TGTGCCAGCAGCCCGGCAGGGATTTGGGATTCACCCCTCCACTTT; CDR3aa: CASSPAGIWDSPLHF
abundance: NA; v_gene: TRBV28; d_gene: NA; j_gene: TRBJ2-7; CDR3nt: TGTGCCAGCAGTTCCCCCCGAGCAGGCTACGAGCAGTACTTC; CDR3aa: CASSSPRAGYEQYF
abundance: NA; v_gene: TRBV10-2; d_gene: NA; j_gene: TRBJ2-2; CDR3nt: TGCGCCAGCAGTGAGATCTATAACACCGGGGAGCTGTTTTTT; CDR3aa: CASSEIYNTGELFF
abundance: NA; v_gene: TRBV5-1; d_gene: NA; j_gene: TRBJ2-7; CDR3nt: TGCGCCAGCAGCTTCCAGGGCCCCTACGAGCAGTACTTC; CDR3aa: CASSFQGPYEQYF
abundance: NA; v_gene: TRBV7-2; d_gene: NA; j_gene: TRBJ1-5; CDR3nt: TGTGCCAGCAGCTATGACACGACGTATCAGCCCCAGCATTTT; CDR3aa: CASSYDTTYQPQHF
abundance: NA; v_gene: TRBV10-3; d_gene: TRBD1; j_gene: TRBJ1-2; CDR3nt: TGTGCCATCAGTGTGGACAGGGACTATGGCTACACCTTC; CDR3aa: CAISVDRDYGYTF
abundance: NA; v_gene: TRBV25-1; d_gene: NA; j_gene: TRBJ1-5; CDR3nt: TGTGCCAGCAGTGAAAGGGGGGGGGTAGGACAGCCCCAGCATTTT; CDR3aa: CASSERGGVGQPQHF
abundance: NA; v_gene: TRBV27; d_gene: NA; j_gene: TRBJ1-2; CDR3nt: TGTGCCAGCAGTCTGGGACAACACTATGGCTACACCTTC; CDR3aa: CASSLGQHYGYTF
abundance: NA; v_gene: TRBV7-8; d_gene: NA; j_gene: TRBJ1-5; CDR3nt: TGTGCCAGCAGCTTAGTCCCGATAGGCGGGGGTAGCACTCAGCCCCAGCATTTT; CDR3aa: CASSLVPIGGGSTQPQHF
abundance: NA; v_gene: TRBV6-5; d_gene: NA; j_gene: TRBJ2-1; CDR3nt: TGTGCCAGCAGGCCTTCATTTGGCGAGCAGTTCTTC; CDR3aa: CASRPSFGEQFF
abundance: NA; v_gene: TRBV2; d_gene: TRBD2; j_gene: TRBJ2-5; CDR3nt: TGTGCCGGGAAGACTAGCGGGAGTCAAGAGACCCAGTACTTC; CDR3aa: CAGKTSGSQETQYF
abundance: NA; v_gene: TRBV2; d_gene: TRBD2; j_gene: TRBJ2-1; CDR3nt: TGTGCCAGCACCCGACTAGCGGTGATGGATGAGCAGTTCTTC; CDR3aa: CASTRLAVMDEQFF
abundance: NA; v_gene: TRBV7-9; d_gene: NA; j_gene: TRBJ1-1; CDR3nt: TGTGCCAGCAGCTTATTAATGAACACTGAAGCTTTCTTT; CDR3aa: CASSLLMNTEAFF
abundance: NA; v_gene: TRBV2; d_gene: NA; j_gene: TRBJ1-5; CDR3nt: TGTGCCAGCAGTGAAGCGGGGCTGGGGAATCAGCCCCAGCATTTT; CDR3aa: CASSEAGLGNQPQHF
abundance: NA; v_gene: TRBV14; d_gene: NA; j_gene: TRBJ2-5; CDR3nt: TGTGCCAGCAGCCAAGTCAATTACTACCAAGAGACCCAGTACTTC; CDR3aa: CASSQVNYYQETQYF